This record looks at one TCR beta chain sequence and its context. The target antigen is unknown. Trimming at V came to 3 bases and at J to 1 base, leaving 4 bases not matched to a gene. There are 15 residues in the CDR3. CDR1 SGHDT and CDR2 YYEEEE come from the germline V gene. Each CDR3 protein is one row after TCRdb ran MiXCR on the 5' RACE reads. The sample shows 1.5 million to 2 million distinct CDR3 sequences, less than 35% of them seen only once. This entry comes from a study of identical twins. General study findings and limits: The study found weaker excess twin sharing in beta out-of-frame sequences.

Sequenced material: cord blood. This TCR derives from a newborn girl in good health. The chain links TRBV5-6 to TRBJ2-4; 7 bases agree with TRBD1. CDR3 sequence: CASSYQDRAKNIQYF. CDR3 nucleotide sequence: TGTGCCAGCAGCTACCAGGACAGGGCCAAAAACATTCAGTACTTC.